This T cell receptor (beta chain) comes out of a study of early T cells in non-severe SARS-CoV-2 infection. Study overall: The input, bulk RNA from unsorted whole blood, was sequenced, and chains were unpaired. Findings and limits, study-wide: Comparison of clonotypes with VDJdb favored anti-spike CD8 responses while missing private and CD4 specificities.

To note about this clonotype: Antigen specificity is unknown.

cDNA molecules, individually, were tagged with unique molecular identifiers. TCRdb re-called the 5' RACE reads through MiXCR, storing one row per CDR3 protein. The table shows some 71,000 distinct CDR3 sequences, with about an eighth occurring only once. The germline V gene has CDR1 LGHNA and CDR2 YSLEER. V lost 1 base to trimming and J lost 6 bases, with 11 bases between them. The CDR3 spans 14 residues. The origin of this receptor is an adult who was a healthcare worker with PCR-confirmed SARS-CoV-2 infection or an uninfected control (not recorded which). The J gene is TRBJ2-3, the V gene TRBV4-3, with D perhaps matching TRBD1 (6 bases). The sample comprised whole blood. CDR3 region: CASSQGGPRDTQYF. In nucleotides, the CDR3 is TGCGCCAGCAGCCAAGGGGGGCCCCGGGATACGCAGTATTTT.